This section outlines one T cell receptor (beta chain) sequence together with its context. This entry is derived from a study of blood T cell repertoires in COVID-19. Looking at the study overall: Samples of COVID-19 (acute and convalescent) were obtained from the United States, Italy and Spain. The analysed material was cDNA or gDNA that came from T cells, B-cell-depleted T cells, or PBMCs.

The CDR3 is 16 amino acids. Germline CDR1 is SGHNT and CDR2 is YYREEE (reference sequence). V shed 4 bases, J shed 7 bases, and the junction held 11 bases outside the gene matches. Authors' methods: Scientists estimated how many nucleated cells there were by amplifying reference gene primers. Repertoires were generated with immunoSEQ multiplex PCR, while TCRdb's copy carries only in-frame clones and drops some. D and trimming were read from the DNA, whereas the V and J calls and clone size are those reported in that table. This table has roughly 330,000 clones, about 83% appearing once. The source material was peripheral blood. The chain uses TRBV5-4 and TRBJ1-6; 7 bases fit TRBD1. The receptor comes from a woman between 45 and 60 years old with acute or convalescent COVID-19. The CDR3 is CASSVHGTEINSPLHF. Here the CDR3 DNA reads TGTGCCAGCAGCGTCCACGGGACAGAGATCAATTCACCCCTCCACTTT.